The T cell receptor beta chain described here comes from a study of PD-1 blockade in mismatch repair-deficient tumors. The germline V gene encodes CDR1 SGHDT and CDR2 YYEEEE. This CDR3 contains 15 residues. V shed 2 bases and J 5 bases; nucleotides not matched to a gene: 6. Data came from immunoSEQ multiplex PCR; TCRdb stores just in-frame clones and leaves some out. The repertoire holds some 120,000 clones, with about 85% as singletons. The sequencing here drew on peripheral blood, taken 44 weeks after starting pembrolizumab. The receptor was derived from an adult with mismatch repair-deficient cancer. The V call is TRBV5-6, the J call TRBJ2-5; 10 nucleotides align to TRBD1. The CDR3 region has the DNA TGTGCCAGCAGCTTTGGGGACAGGGGATGGGAGACCCAGTACTTC. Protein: CASSFGDRGWETQYF.